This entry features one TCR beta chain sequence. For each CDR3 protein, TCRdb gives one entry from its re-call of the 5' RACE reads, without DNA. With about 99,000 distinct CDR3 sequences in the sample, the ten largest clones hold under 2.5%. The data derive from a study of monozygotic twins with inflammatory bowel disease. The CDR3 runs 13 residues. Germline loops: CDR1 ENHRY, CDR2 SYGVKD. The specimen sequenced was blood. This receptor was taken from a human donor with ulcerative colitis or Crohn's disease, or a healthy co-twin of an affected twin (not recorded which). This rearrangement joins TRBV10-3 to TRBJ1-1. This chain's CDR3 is CAISESGGAEAFF.